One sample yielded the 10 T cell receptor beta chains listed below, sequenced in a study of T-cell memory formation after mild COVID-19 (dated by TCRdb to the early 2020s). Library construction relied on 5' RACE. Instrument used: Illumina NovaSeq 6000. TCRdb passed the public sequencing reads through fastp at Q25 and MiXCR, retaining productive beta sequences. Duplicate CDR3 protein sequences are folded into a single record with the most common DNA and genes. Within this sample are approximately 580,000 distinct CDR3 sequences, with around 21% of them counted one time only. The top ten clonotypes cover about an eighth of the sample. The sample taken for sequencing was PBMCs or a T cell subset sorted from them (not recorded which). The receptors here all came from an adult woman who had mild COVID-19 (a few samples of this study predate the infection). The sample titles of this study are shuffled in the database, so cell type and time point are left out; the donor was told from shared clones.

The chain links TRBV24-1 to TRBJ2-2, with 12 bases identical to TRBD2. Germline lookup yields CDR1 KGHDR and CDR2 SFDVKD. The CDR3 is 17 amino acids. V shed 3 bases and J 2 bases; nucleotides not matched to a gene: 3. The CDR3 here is CATSDGTSGFNTGELFF. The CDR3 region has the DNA TGTGCCACCAGTGATGGGACTAGCGGGTTTAACACCGGGGAGCTGTTTTTT.

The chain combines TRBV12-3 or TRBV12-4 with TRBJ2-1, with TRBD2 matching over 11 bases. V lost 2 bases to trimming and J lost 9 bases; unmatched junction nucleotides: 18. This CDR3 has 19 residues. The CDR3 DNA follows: TGTGCCAGCAGTTTACATCCAGCTAGCGGGAGGCTATATGTGGGTGAGCAGTTCTTC. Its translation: CASSLHPASGRLYVGEQFF.

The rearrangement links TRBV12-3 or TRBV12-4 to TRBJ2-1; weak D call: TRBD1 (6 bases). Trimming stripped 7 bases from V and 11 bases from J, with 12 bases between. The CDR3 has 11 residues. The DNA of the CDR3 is TGTGCCAGCATCCAACGGGACAAGCAGTTCTTC. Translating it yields CASIQRDKQFF.

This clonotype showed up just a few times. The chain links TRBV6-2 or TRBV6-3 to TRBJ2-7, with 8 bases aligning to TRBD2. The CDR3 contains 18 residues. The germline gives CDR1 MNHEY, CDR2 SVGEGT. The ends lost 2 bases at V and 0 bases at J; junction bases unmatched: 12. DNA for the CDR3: TGTGCCAGCAGTTACCTGAGCGGGAGACGTTCCTTCTCCTACGAGCAGTACTTC. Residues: CASSYLSGRRSFSYEQYF.

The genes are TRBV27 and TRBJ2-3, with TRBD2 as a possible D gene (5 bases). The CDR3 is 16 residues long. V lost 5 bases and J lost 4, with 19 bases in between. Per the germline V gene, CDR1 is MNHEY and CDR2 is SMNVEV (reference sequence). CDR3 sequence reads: CASSPETGSRADTQYF. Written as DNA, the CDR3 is TGTGCCAGCAGTCCGGAGACGGGGTCAAGGGCAGATACGCAGTATTTT.

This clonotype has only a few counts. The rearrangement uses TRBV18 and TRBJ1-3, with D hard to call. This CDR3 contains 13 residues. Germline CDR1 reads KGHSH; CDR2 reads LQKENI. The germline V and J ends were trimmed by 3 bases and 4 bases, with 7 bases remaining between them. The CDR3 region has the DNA TGTGCCAGCTCACCGGACGTAGGAAACACCATATATTTT. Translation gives CASSPDVGNTIYF.

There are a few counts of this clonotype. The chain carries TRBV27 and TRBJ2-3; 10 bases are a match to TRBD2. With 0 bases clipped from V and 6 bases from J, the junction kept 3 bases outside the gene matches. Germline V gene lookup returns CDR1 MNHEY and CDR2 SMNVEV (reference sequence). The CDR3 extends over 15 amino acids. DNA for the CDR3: TGTGCCAGCAGTTTATCGAAAGCGGGAGGGGATACGCAGTATTTT. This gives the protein CASSLSKAGGDTQYF.

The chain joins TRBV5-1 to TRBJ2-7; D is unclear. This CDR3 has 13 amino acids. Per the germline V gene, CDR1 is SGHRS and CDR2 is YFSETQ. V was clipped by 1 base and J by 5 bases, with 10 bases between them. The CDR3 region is CASSLPEQDEQYF. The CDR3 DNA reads TGCGCCAGCAGCTTGCCAGAGCAGGACGAGCAGTACTTC.

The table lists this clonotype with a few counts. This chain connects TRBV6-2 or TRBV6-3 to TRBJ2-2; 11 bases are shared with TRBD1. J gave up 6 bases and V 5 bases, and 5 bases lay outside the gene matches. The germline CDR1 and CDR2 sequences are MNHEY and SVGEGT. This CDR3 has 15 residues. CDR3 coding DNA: TGTGCCAGCAGTCGGCGGGACAGGGGGGCCGGGGAGCTGTTTTTT. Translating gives CASSRRDRGAGELFF.

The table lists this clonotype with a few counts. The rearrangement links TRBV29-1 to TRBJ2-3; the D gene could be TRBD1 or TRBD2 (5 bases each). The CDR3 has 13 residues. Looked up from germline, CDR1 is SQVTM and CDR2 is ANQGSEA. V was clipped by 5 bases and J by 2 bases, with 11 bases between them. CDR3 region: CSVPGPYTDTQYF. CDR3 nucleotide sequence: TGCAGCGTTCCGGGGCCTTACACAGATACGCAGTATTTT.